This T cell receptor beta chain stems from a study of prognosis after radiotherapy for stage I lung cancer. With two-round multiplex PCR, TCR beta CDR3 sequences were amplified from genomic DNA. The first round of PCR was done with primers that matched each TRBV and TRBJ gene. TCRdb re-called the multiplex PCR reads through MiXCR, storing one row per CDR3 protein. The sample holds around 30,000 distinct CDR3 sequences, 30% to 35% seen once. The CDR3 spans 12 residues. The V and J ends lost 5 bases and 8 bases respectively, with 12 bases between them. This rearrangement joins TRBV12-3 or TRBV12-4 to TRBJ1-2; D call uncertain. Sequencing was performed on PBMCs, taken before or after stereotactic body radiation therapy (not recorded which). The receptor was isolated from a donor aged 50 or older with non-small cell lung cancer. DNA for the CDR3: TGTGCCAGCAGTCTCGGACTGCGGGGCTACACCTTC. Protein: CASSLGLRGYTF.